The clone carrying this TCR beta chain occurred many times. Its antigen is unknown. The data belong to a study of T cell repertoires in cytomegalovirus infection. Study-wide context: CMV epitopes used comprised recently identified HLA-C-restricted ones and well-studied HLA-B-restricted ones. Both a matching HLA type and CMV infection were indicated by public TCR beta signatures.

Germline V gives CDR1 SGHAT, CDR2 FQNNGV. The CDR3 length is 18 residues. V shed 0 bases and J shed 7 bases, with 19 bases lying between them. Findings and limits, study-wide: It was HLA-C-restricted CMV-specific TCR beta clonotypes that dominated the response ex vivo. Cumulative public TCR beta family frequency identified CMV carriers with the relevant HLA.

Each CDR3 protein is one row after TCRdb ran MiXCR on the reads. The sample comprises under 150,000 distinct CDR3 sequences, about 30% of which are singletons, and around two fifths rests with the top ten. The chain has TRBV11-2 and TRBJ1-6; D unclear. This clonotype was sampled from a human donor in good health (CMV status not recorded). Some clones in this sample may be carry-over from other donors' samples. The material sequenced was CD8+ T cells from cultured PBMCs, taken from culture after CMV antigen stimulation. CDR3 amino acids: CASSLDHSDAFLNSPLHF. The CDR3 region has the DNA TGTGCCAGCAGCTTAGACCACTCGGATGCTTTCTTGAATTCACCCCTCCACTTT.